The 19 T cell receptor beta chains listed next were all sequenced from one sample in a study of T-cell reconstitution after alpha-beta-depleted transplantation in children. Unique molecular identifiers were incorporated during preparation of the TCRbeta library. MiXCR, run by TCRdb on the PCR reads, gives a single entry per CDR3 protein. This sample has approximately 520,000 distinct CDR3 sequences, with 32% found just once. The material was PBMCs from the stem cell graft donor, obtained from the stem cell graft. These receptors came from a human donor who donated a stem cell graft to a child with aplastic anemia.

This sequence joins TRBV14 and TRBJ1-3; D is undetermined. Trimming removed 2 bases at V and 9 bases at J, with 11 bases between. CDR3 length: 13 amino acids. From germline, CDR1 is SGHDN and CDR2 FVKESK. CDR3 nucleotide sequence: TGTGCCAGCAGCCAAAGTAGTTCGTCCACCATATATTTT. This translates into CASSQSSSSTIYF.

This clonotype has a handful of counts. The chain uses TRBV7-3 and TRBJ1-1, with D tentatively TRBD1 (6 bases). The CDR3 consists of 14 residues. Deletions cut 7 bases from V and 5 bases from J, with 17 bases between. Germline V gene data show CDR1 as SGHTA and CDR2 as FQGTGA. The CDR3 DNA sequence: TGTGCCAGCACGGCACAGGGTTCGAGTACTGAAGCTTTCTTT. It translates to CASTAQGSSTEAFF.

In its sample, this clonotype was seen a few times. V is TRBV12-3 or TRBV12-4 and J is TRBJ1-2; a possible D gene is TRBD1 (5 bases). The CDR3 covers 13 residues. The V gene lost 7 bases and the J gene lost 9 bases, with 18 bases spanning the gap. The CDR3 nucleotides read TGTGCCAGCACCCCTTGGGGCGAGGGTAGCTACACCTTC. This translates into CASTPWGEGSYTF.

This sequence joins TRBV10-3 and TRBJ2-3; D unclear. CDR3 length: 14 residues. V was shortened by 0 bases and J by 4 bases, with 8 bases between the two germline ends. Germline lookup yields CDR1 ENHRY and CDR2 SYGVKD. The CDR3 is CAISESGSSDTQYF. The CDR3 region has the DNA TGTGCCATCAGTGAGTCGGGTAGCTCAGATACGCAGTATTTT.

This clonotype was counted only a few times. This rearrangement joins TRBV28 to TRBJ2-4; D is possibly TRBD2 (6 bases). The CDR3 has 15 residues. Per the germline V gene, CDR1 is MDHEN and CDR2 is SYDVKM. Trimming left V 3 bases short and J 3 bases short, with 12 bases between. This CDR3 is CASSLEGKGKNIQYF. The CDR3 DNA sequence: TGTGCCAGCAGTTTGGAGGGGAAGGGCAAAAACATTCAGTACTTC.

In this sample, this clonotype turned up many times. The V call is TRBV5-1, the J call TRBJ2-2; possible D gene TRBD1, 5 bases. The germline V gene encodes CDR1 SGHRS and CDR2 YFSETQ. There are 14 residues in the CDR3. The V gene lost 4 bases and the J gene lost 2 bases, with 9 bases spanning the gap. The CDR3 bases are TGCGCCAGCAGCCTCCGGACAAACACCGGGGAGCTGTTTTTT. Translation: CASSLRTNTGELFF.

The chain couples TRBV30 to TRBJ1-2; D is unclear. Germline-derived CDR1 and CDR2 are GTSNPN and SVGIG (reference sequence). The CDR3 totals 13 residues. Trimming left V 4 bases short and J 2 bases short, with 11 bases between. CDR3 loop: CAWKQRENYGYTF. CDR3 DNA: TGTGCCTGGAAACAGCGGGAGAACTATGGCTACACCTTC.

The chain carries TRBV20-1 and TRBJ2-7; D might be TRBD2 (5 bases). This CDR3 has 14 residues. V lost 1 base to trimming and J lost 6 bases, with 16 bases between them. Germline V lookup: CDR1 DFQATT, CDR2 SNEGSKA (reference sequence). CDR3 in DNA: TGCAGTGCTAGAGTATCCGGGATCGTAAGCGAGCAGTACTTC. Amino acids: CSARVSGIVSEQYF.

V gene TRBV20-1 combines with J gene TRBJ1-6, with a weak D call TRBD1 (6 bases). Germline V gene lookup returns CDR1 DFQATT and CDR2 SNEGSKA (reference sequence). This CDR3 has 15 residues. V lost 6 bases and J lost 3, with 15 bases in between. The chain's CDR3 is CSATNGRGYNSPLHF. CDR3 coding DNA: TGCAGTGCCACCAATGGCAGGGGCTATAATTCACCCCTCCACTTT.

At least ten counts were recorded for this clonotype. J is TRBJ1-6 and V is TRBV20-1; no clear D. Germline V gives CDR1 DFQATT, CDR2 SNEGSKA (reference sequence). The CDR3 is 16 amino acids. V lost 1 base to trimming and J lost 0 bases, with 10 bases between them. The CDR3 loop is CSARVTGSSYNSPLHF. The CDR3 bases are TGCAGTGCTAGAGTTACGGGAAGCTCCTATAATTCACCCCTCCACTTT.

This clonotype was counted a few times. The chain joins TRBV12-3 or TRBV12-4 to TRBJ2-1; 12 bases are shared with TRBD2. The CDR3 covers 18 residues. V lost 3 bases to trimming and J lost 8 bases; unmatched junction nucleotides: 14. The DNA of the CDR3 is TGTGCCAGCAGTTTTTACGGTTTATTTGGACTAGCGGGATATGAGCAGTTCTTC. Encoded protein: CASSFYGLFGLAGYEQFF.

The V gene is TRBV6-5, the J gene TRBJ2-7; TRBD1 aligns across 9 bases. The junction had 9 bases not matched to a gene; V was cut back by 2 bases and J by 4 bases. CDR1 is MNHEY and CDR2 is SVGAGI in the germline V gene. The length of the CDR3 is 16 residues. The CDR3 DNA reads TGTGCCAGCAGTTACGCCGGGACAGGGATCTCTTACGAGCAGTACTTC. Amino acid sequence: CASSYAGTGISYEQYF.

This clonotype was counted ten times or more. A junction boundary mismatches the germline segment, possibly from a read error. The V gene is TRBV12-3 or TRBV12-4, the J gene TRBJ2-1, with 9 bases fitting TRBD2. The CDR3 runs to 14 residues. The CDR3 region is CASSVAGVINEQFF. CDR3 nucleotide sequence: TGTGCCAGCAGTGTAGCGGGAGTTATCAATGAGCAGTTCTTC.

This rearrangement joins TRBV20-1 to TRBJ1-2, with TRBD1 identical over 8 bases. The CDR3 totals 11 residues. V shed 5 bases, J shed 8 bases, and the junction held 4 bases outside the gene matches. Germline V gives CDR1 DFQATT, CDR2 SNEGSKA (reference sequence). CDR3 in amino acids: CSAQGARGYTF. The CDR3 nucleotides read TGCAGTGCTCAGGGGGCGCGGGGCTACACCTTC.

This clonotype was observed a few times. The CDR3 sequence is CASSLAEGRFSTGELFF. In DNA, the CDR3 is TGTGCCAGCAGCTTAGCAGAAGGCAGGTTCTCCACCGGGGAGCTGTTTTTT. V gene TRBV11-1 combines with J gene TRBJ2-2; no firm D call. V was trimmed by 0 bases and J by 4 bases, leaving 15 bases between them. CDR1 is SGHAT and CDR2 is FQDESV in the germline V gene (reference sequence). The CDR3 sequence is 17 residues long.

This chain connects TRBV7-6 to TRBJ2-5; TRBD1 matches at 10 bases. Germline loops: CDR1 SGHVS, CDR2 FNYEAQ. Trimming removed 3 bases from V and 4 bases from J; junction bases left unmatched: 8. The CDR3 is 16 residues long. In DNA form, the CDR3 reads TGTGCCAGCAGCTTGAATACCGGGACAGGGGCAGAGACCCAGTACTTC. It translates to CASSLNTGTGAETQYF.

Here the CDR3 reads CAWSPSGIMVNEQYV. CDR3 coding DNA: TGTGCCTGGAGTCCTAGCGGGATAATGGTCAACGAGCAGTACGTC. This sequence joins TRBV30 and TRBJ2-7, with 9 bases matching TRBD2. The CDR3 covers 15 residues. The germline V gene has CDR1 GTSNPN and CDR2 SVGIG (reference sequence). With V trimmed by 2 bases and J by 5 bases, 10 bases remained unmatched.

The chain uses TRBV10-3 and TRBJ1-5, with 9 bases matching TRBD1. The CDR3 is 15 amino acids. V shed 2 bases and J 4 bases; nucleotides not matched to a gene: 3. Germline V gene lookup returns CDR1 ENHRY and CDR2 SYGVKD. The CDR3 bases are TGTGCCATCAGTGAGGGGGGACAGGGAAATCAGCCCCAGCATTTT. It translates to CAISEGGQGNQPQHF.

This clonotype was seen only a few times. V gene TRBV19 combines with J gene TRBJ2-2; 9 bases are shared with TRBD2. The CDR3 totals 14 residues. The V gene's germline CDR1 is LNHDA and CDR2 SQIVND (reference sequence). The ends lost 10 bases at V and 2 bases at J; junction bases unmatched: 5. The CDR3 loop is CATAAGGNTGELFF. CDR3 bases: TGTGCCACTGCAGCGGGGGGAAACACCGGGGAGCTGTTTTTT.